This entry concerns a single TCR beta chain. As yet, its antigen is unknown. This specimen comes from a study of T cell responses to AZD1222 COVID-19 vaccine. The method was immunoSEQ multiplex PCR; TCRdb's version includes in-frame clones alone and lacks a portion of them. The table includes over 100,000 clones, around nine tenths detected once. Notes on the study in general: Reports say nearly half of spike-specific TCRs go after unmutated variant regions. Only five or six AZD1222 recipients were seropositive at baseline.

V shed 4 bases and J shed 9 bases, with 26 bases lying between them. Germline V gene data show CDR1 as SGHRS and CDR2 as YFSETQ. CDR3 size: 17 residues. The TCR was taken from an adult in good health. Material: peripheral blood, obtained on day 0 of AZD1222 vaccination. The genes are TRBV5-1 and TRBJ2-1; TRBD1 is a possible D gene (6 bases). CDR3 sequence reads: CASSLSPLRQEVVEQFF. The CDR3 nucleotides read TGCGCCAGCAGCCTCTCGCCCCTACGACAGGAAGTGGTTGAGCAGTTCTTC. Supplemented by reference TRBV5-1 and TRBJ2-1, the full variable domain reads KAGVTQTPRYLIKTRGQQVTLSCSPISGHRSVSWYQQTPGQGLQFLFEYFSETQRNKGNFPGRFSGRQFSNSRSEMNVSTLELGDSALYLCASSLSPLRQEVVEQFFGPGTRLTVL.